This T cell receptor (beta chain) was captured in a study of cytomegalovirus exposure and HLA in healthy donors. On the study more broadly: Samples from HLA-typed donors yielded approximately 80 million unique TCRs in an early data release. General observations from the study: Researchers had no immune exposure information except CMV serostatus available. By HLA locus, TCR association rates varied in a later analysis, with DRB1 showing the most and HLA-C the fewest.

The study ran its PCR with 60 Vbeta and 13 Jbeta primers. Sequencing was performed with immunoSEQ multiplex PCR; in TCRdb, only in-frame clones are kept and a portion is missing. The table has roughly 130,000 clones, over 60% seen once; the top ten hold less than 3.5%. V gave up 3 bases and J gave up 3 bases; unmatched junction bases: 4. The CDR3 has 15 residues. Germline V lookup: CDR1 MGHRA, CDR2 YSYEKL. A note on this clone: Its cognate antigen is unknown.

The origin of this receptor is a human donor in good health. The V call is TRBV4-1, the J call TRBJ1-5; TRBD1 agrees at 8 bases. Sequenced input: PBMCs. The CDR3 spells CASSQAGGYNQPQHF. The DNA for the CDR3 is TGCGCCAGCAGCCAGGCAGGGGGCTACAATCAGCCCCAGCATTTT.